These 31 T cell receptor beta chains share one sample of origin, sequenced in a study of T-cell reconstitution after alpha-beta-depleted transplantation in children. Unique molecular identifiers were built into the TCRbeta library. In TCRdb, the PCR reads were re-called with MiXCR into one record per CDR3 protein. Altogether nearly 350,000 distinct CDR3 sequences are present, 15% to 20% being singletons, with the ten largest covering roughly 41%. The source material was PBMCs, mostly from graft donor cells, sampled 360 days after TCRalphabeta/CD19-depleted stem cell transplant. Every receptor here comes from a male patient aged 2-15 years who had a stem cell transplant for acute lymphoblastic leukemia, so the T cells may come from the graft donor.

This rearrangement joins TRBV6-5 to TRBJ2-3, with D maybe TRBD2 (5 bases). V lost 5 bases to trimming and J lost 1 base, with 13 bases between them. CDR3 length equals 15 residues. Germline CDR1 MNHEY, CDR2 SVGAGI. CDR3 sequence: CASSTRAGGTDTQYF. The DNA of the CDR3 is TGTGCCAGCAGTACTAGGGCCGGGGGCACAGATACGCAGTATTTT.

This chain connects TRBV10-3 to TRBJ2-1; D possibly corresponds to TRBD2 (6 bases). V shed 0 bases and J shed 7 bases, with 13 bases lying between them. Germline-derived CDR1 and CDR2 are ENHRY and SYGVKD. CDR3 size: 15 residues. The CDR3 loop is CAISESRESGNEQFF. DNA of the CDR3: TGTGCCATCAGTGAGTCGCGGGAATCAGGGAATGAGCAGTTCTTC.

The rearrangement joins TRBV6-5 to TRBJ2-5; 10 nucleotides align to TRBD1. There are 17 residues in the CDR3. J was trimmed by 1 base and V by 6 bases; bases with no gene match: 11. Per the germline V gene, CDR1 is MNHEY and CDR2 is SVGAGI. The DNA for the CDR3 is TGTGCCAGCAGCTTCACTGGGACAGGGGACATCCAAGAGACCCAGTACTTC. It specifies CASSFTGTGDIQETQYF.

This clonotype has a single count. The chain recombines TRBV4-3 with TRBJ1-4, with D hard to call. Germline V gene data show CDR1 as LGHNA and CDR2 as YSLEER. The V end lost 0 bases, the J end lost 6 bases, and 8 bases lay between the germline ends. The CDR3 is 14 residues long. Here the CDR3 reads CASSQDLGDEKLFF. The CDR3 coding sequence is TGCGCCAGCAGCCAAGATCTTGGGGATGAAAAACTGTTTTTT.

This chain connects TRBV14 to TRBJ2-5; D is undetermined. CDR3 length: 13 amino acids. Germline V lookup: CDR1 SGHDN, CDR2 FVKESK. Between the trimmed V and J ends, which lost 3 bases and 2 bases, there was a span of 7 bases. The CDR3 nucleotides read TGTGCCAGCAGCCATATCAATCAAGAGACCCAGTACTTC. Protein product: CASSHINQETQYF.

The V call is TRBV7-8, the J call TRBJ2-1; tentatively, D is TRBD2 (5 bases). Trimming took off 5 bases at V and 3 bases at J, with 23 bases between the two ends. Looked up from germline, CDR1 is SGHVS and CDR2 is FQNEAQ. There are 18 residues in the CDR3. CDR3 coding DNA: TGTGCCAGCAGCGGGTCCCCCGGGATGAGGTTTGACTACAATGAGCAGTTCTTC. Protein product: CASSGSPGMRFDYNEQFF.

V is TRBV15 and J is TRBJ2-1; TRBD1 might be the D (7 bases). CDR1 is LNHNV and CDR2 is YYDKDF in the germline V gene (reference sequence). The V end lost 5 bases, the J end lost 8 bases, and 19 bases lay between the germline ends. CDR3 length: 15 residues. DNA for the CDR3: TGTGCCACCAGCCTCCAGGGGGAGGATAGGGATGAGCAGTTCTTC. Encoded protein: CATSLQGEDRDEQFF. Based on the CDR3 plus reference TRBV15 and TRBJ2-1, the full variable domain is DAMVIQNPRYQVTQFGKPVTLSCSQTLNHNVMYWYQQKSSQAPKLLFHYYDKDFNNEADTPDNFQSRRPNTSFCFLDIRSPGLGDTAMYLCATSLQGEDRDEQFFGPGTRLTVL.

This clonotype was seen a handful of times. The CDR3 protein is CASSWTVHQPQHF. Here the CDR3 DNA reads TGTGCCAGCAGCTGGACTGTACATCAGCCCCAGCATTTT. This chain uses TRBV7-2 with TRBJ1-5; no clear D gene. V was shortened by 4 bases and J by 5 bases, with 9 bases between the two germline ends. CDR3 length: 13 amino acids. Germline assignment: CDR1 SGHTA and CDR2 FQGNSA.

This clonotype was found a few times. J is TRBJ2-1 and V is TRBV7-9, with D perhaps TRBD2 (7 bases). CDR3 length equals 17 residues. V lost 1 base, J lost 0 bases, and 13 bases lay in between. CDR1 is SEHNR, CDR2 FQNEAQ, per germline (reference sequence). As DNA, the CDR3 is TGTGCCAGCAGCTTAGAGGGGGGGAGAAGCTCCTACAATGAGCAGTTCTTC. Amino acids: CASSLEGGRSSYNEQFF.

The chain couples TRBV12-3 or TRBV12-4 to TRBJ2-7; D is unclear. V lost 7 bases, J lost 6 bases, and 13 bases lay in between. The CDR3 length is 12 residues. The chain's CDR3 is CASKGLEAEQYF. The CDR3 DNA reads as TGTGCCAGCAAAGGCCTCGAGGCCGAGCAGTACTTC.

This clonotype was found many times. This sequence joins TRBV5-1 and TRBJ2-7; TRBD1 matches 10 bases. Germline V gene data show CDR1 as SGHRS and CDR2 as YFSETQ. The J segment lost 4 bases and the V segment lost 4 bases, leaving 8 bases of the junction unmatched. The length of the CDR3 is 15 residues. The DNA of the CDR3 is TGCGCCAGCAGCAAGCTGACAGGGGGCGCGTACGAGCAGTACTTC. This codes for CASSKLTGGAYEQYF.

This chain connects TRBV29-1 to TRBJ2-5; the match to TRBD2 covers 14 bases. The CDR3 spans 19 residues. Germline V gene sequence: CDR1 SQVTM, CDR2 ANQGSEA. After removal of 0 bases from V and 1 base from J, the junction contained 10 bases not matched to a gene. The CDR3 sequence is CSVEDKVTSGRVVQETQYF. The CDR3 DNA follows: TGCAGCGTTGAAGATAAGGTGACTAGCGGGAGGGTGGTCCAAGAGACCCAGTACTTC.

The chain is built from TRBV4-2 and TRBJ1-3, with D possibly matching TRBD1 (5 bases). V was pared by 1 base and J by 1 base, with 11 bases between. The CDR3 is made up of 16 amino acids. CDR1 LGHNA and CDR2 YNFKEQ come from the germline V gene. In DNA form, the CDR3 reads TGTGCCAGCAGCCAAGGATGGGCAGGGTCTGGAAACACCATATATTTT. Protein: CASSQGWAGSGNTIYF.

This clonotype was counted only a few times. J is TRBJ2-3 and V is TRBV4-3; unclear D gene. CDR3 size: 18 residues. Germline CDR1 LGHNA, CDR2 YSLEER. Trimming removed 0 bases at V and 1 base at J, with 17 bases between. CDR3 residues: CASSQDLPPSDRTDTQYF. The CDR3 DNA follows: TGCGCCAGCAGCCAAGATTTGCCCCCGAGCGACCGCACAGATACGCAGTATTTT.

The chain joins TRBV2 to TRBJ1-5; a possible D gene is TRBD1 (5 bases). The CDR3 spans 16 residues. V gave up 2 bases and J gave up 4 bases, with 15 bases separating them. Per germline, CDR1 SNHLY and CDR2 FYNNEI. The CDR3 region is CASSEFGGGINQPQHF. The CDR3 DNA reads as TGTGCCAGCAGTGAATTTGGCGGGGGTATTAATCAGCCCCAGCATTTT.

There are many counts of this clonotype. This chain uses TRBV4-1 with TRBJ2-7, with D possibly matching TRBD2 (5 bases). The V end lost 0 bases, the J end lost 4 bases, and 10 bases lay between the germline ends. The CDR3 runs 14 residues. Germline CDR1 is MGHRA and CDR2 is YSYEKL. CDR3 protein: CASSQERWEYEQYF. In DNA, the CDR3 is TGCGCCAGCAGCCAAGAGCGGTGGGAGTACGAGCAGTACTTC.

The J gene is TRBJ2-4, the V gene TRBV12-3 or TRBV12-4; D may be TRBD1 or TRBD2 (5 bases each). This CDR3 is built from 14 residues. V was trimmed by 7 bases and J by 3 bases, leaving 13 bases between them. CDR3 protein: CASTGTNNKNIQYF. CDR3 DNA sequence: TGTGCCAGCACTGGGACGAATAACAAAAACATTCAGTACTTC.

This rearrangement joins TRBV20-1 to TRBJ2-3; 10 nucleotides agree with TRBD2. Germline V CDR1 and CDR2: DFQATT, SNEGSKA (reference sequence). V gave up 3 bases and J gave up 4 bases; unmatched junction bases: 10. The CDR3 loop spans 16 amino acids. The CDR3 loop is CSASSLLAGWPDTQYF. The CDR3 DNA reads TGCAGTGCTAGTAGTTTACTAGCGGGATGGCCAGATACGCAGTATTTT.

Only a few counts were recorded for this clonotype. The CDR3: CASSQEGQVYNEQFF. In nucleotides, the CDR3 is TGCGCCAGCAGCCAAGAGGGACAGGTATACAATGAGCAGTTCTTC. The chain is built from TRBV4-3 and TRBJ2-1; 8 bases are shared with TRBD1. This CDR3 has 15 amino acids. Germline assignment: CDR1 LGHNA and CDR2 YSLEER. J gave up 4 bases and V 0 bases, and 2 bases lay outside the gene matches.

Only a few counts were recorded for this clonotype. The chain employs TRBV10-3 and TRBJ2-7; D perhaps matches TRBD2 (5 bases). Germline V gene data show CDR1 as ENHRY and CDR2 as SYGVKD. The CDR3 runs to 19 residues. V was shortened by 2 bases and J by 1 base, with 24 bases between the two germline ends. The CDR3 DNA sequence: TGTGCCATCAGTGAGAGGCGGGCTGGACCTCTTGACCCGTCCTACGAGCAGTACTTC. Translation gives CAISERRAGPLDPSYEQYF.

In its sample, this clonotype was seen a few times. The J gene is TRBJ2-7, the V gene TRBV28; 10 bases fit TRBD1. Looked up from germline, CDR1 is MDHEN and CDR2 is SYDVKM. Trimming cost V 7 bases and J 2 bases; bases outside gene matches: 2. The CDR3 consists of 13 residues. CDR3 sequence (DNA): TGTGCCAGCATTGGGACAGGGGCCTACGAGCAGTACTTC. This sequence encodes CASIGTGAYEQYF.

This clonotype was seen more than once but under ten times. The chain links TRBV27 to TRBJ1-1; possibly TRBD1 for D (5 bases). The germline gives CDR1 MNHEY, CDR2 SMNVEV (reference sequence). Trimming took off 6 bases at V and 6 bases at J, with 14 bases between the two ends. CDR3 length: 13 amino acids. This chain's CDR3 is CASSPPWGAEAFF. Written as DNA, the CDR3 is TGTGCCAGCAGCCCTCCGTGGGGGGCTGAAGCTTTCTTT.

Ten or more counts support this clonotype. The chain employs TRBV12-3 or TRBV12-4 and TRBJ2-7, with D unclear. V lost 0 bases and J 3 bases, leaving 9 bases between the germline ends. This CDR3 is 14 amino acids long. CDR3 sequence (DNA): TGTGCCAGCAGTTTAGCGGTTCCTTTCTACGAGCAGTACTTC. Its protein product is CASSLAVPFYEQYF.

The V gene is TRBV20-1, the J gene TRBJ1-5, with D tentatively TRBD1 (6 bases). The CDR3 covers 15 residues. V was clipped by 1 base and J by 3 bases, with 13 bases between them. Per the germline V gene, CDR1 is DFQATT and CDR2 is SNEGSKA (reference sequence). The CDR3: CSARAGTPFNQPQHF. CDR3 sequence (DNA): TGCAGTGCTAGAGCCGGGACACCCTTCAATCAGCCCCAGCATTTT.

In this sample, this clonotype turned up a few times. The J gene is TRBJ2-3, the V gene TRBV28; 12 nucleotides line up with TRBD2. The germline V gene encodes CDR1 MDHEN and CDR2 SYDVKM. CDR3 length: 19 residues. Losses at the gene ends were 5 bases for V and 1 base for J; bases not matched to a gene: 13. The CDR3 DNA is TGTGCCAGCAGTCCCCGACTAGCGGGAGTGTTGATTGGCACAGATACGCAGTATTTT. It encodes CASSPRLAGVLIGTDTQYF.

The chain employs TRBV9 and TRBJ2-3, with D perhaps given as TRBD1 or TRBD2 (5 bases each). The germline CDR1 and CDR2 sequences are SGDLS and YYNGEE. Deletions cut 4 bases from V and 1 base from J, with 13 bases between. This CDR3 contains 15 residues. Here the CDR3 reads CASSSEGRRTDTQYF. CDR3 nucleotides: TGTGCCAGCAGCAGCGAGGGACGCCGCACAGATACGCAGTATTTT.

The rearrangement joins TRBV5-1 to TRBJ2-2; 8 bases fit TRBD1. CDR3 length: 16 amino acids. CDR1 SGHRS and CDR2 YFSETQ come from the germline V gene. Trimming cost V 0 bases and J 5 bases; bases outside gene matches: 6. CDR3 in amino acids: CASSLETGAGTGELFF. The CDR3, as DNA: TGCGCCAGCAGCTTGGAGACAGGGGCCGGTACCGGGGAGCTGTTTTTT.

The J gene is TRBJ2-5, the V gene TRBV7-2; weak D call: TRBD1 (5 bases). CDR3 length equals 14 residues. The V and J ends lost 5 bases and 5 bases respectively, with 15 bases between them. CDR1 is SGHTA and CDR2 is FQGNSA in the germline V gene. The DNA for the CDR3 is TGTGCCAGCAGCCTAGGACACCCACCGGAGACCCAGTACTTC. Translated: CASSLGHPPETQYF.

A few counts support this clonotype. The gene calls are TRBV3-1 and TRBJ2-7; 13 bases agree with TRBD2. The CDR3 has 16 amino acids. The ends lost 1 base at V and 8 bases at J; junction bases unmatched: 8. The germline V gene has CDR1 LGHDT and CDR2 YNNKEL (reference sequence). This chain's CDR3 is CASSQGGLAGPSKQYF. In nucleotides, the CDR3 is TGTGCCAGCAGCCAAGGGGGACTAGCGGGACCATCCAAGCAGTACTTC.

This clonotype was observed a few times. The rearrangement uses TRBV4-2 and TRBJ2-7; 7 bases are shared with TRBD1. Germline CDR1 is LGHNA and CDR2 is YNFKEQ. Trimming cost V 3 bases and J 4 bases; bases outside gene matches: 3. The CDR3 contains 13 residues. The CDR3 DNA sequence: TGTGCCAGCAGCCACGACAGGGATTACGAGCAGTACTTC. It translates to CASSHDRDYEQYF.

This clonotype was found a few times. V is TRBV2 and J is TRBJ2-1; 12 nucleotides agree with TRBD2. Trimming at V came to 10 bases and at J to 2 bases, leaving 15 bases not matched to a gene. There are 18 residues in the CDR3. Per germline, CDR1 SNHLY and CDR2 FYNNEI. CDR3 in amino acids: CATPPRLAGGPAYNEQFF. CDR3 nucleotides: TGTGCCACTCCACCTAGGCTAGCGGGAGGGCCGGCCTACAATGAGCAGTTCTTC.